This entry lists 2 T cell receptor beta chains sequenced from one sample in a study of blood T cell repertoires in COVID-19. Generated by immunoSEQ multiplex PCR, the TCRdb table keeps only in-frame clones and is missing some. The sample comprises about 220,000 clones, approximately 81% of which are singletons, and around 20% rests with the top ten. Sequenced: peripheral blood. The receptors come from a man under 40 with active or convalescent COVID-19.

The chain joins TRBV6-2 or TRBV6-3 to TRBJ2-2; 10 bases fit TRBD1. The CDR3 is 16 residues long. V shed 5 bases and J 4 bases; nucleotides not matched to a gene: 7. The V gene's germline CDR1 is MNHEY and CDR2 SVGEGT. CDR3 DNA sequence: TGTGCCAGCAGTGACCGGGACAGGGGATCCACCGGGGAGCTGTTTTTT. Translation gives CASSDRDRGSTGELFF.

The chain couples TRBV10-3 to TRBJ2-1, with D perhaps matching TRBD2 (5 bases). V was shortened by 6 bases and J by 9 bases, with 21 bases between the two germline ends. The CDR3 loop spans 15 amino acids. The germline CDR1 and CDR2 sequences are ENHRY and SYGVKD. DNA for the CDR3: TGTGCCATCAGCCCCCTCGGCGTCGGTGAGGGTGAGCAGTTCTTC. Protein: CAISPLGVGEGEQFF.